Following are 8 T cell receptor beta chains from one sample sequenced in a study of CD8 T cells in Susac syndrome. Reverse transcription of 0.5 to 1 ug RNA was performed with random hexamers. TCRdb re-analysed the immunoSEQ multiplex PCR reads in MiXCR, keeping a single row per CDR3 protein. The repertoire holds approximately 140,000 distinct CDR3 sequences, with roughly 76% as singletons. The sequenced material came from CD8+ T cells from PBMCs. Receptor source: a human donor with multiple sclerosis.

The V and J genes are TRBV4-1 and TRBJ2-1, with unresolved D. The CDR3 sequence is 12 residues long. The V gene lost 4 bases and the J gene lost 9 bases, with 10 bases spanning the gap. Germline V lookup: CDR1 MGHRA, CDR2 YSYEKL. The CDR3 region has the DNA TGCGCCAGCAGCCCCGGTCGTGGTGAGCAGTTCTTC. Encoded protein: CASSPGRGEQFF.

V and J are TRBV6-5 and TRBJ2-3, with a weak D call TRBD2 (6 bases). The CDR3 spans 17 residues. The V gene lost 0 bases and the J gene lost 2 bases, with 15 bases spanning the gap. Germline lookup yields CDR1 MNHEY and CDR2 SVGAGI. CDR3 in amino acids: CASSYSKLAAYTDTQYF. CDR3 bases: TGTGCCAGCAGTTACTCGAAATTAGCGGCTTACACAGATACGCAGTATTTT.

The gene calls are TRBV2 and TRBJ2-1; tentatively, D is TRBD1 (6 bases). The CDR3 has 13 residues. The V gene's germline CDR1 is SNHLY and CDR2 FYNNEI. The germline V and J ends were trimmed by 6 bases and 7 bases, with 13 bases remaining between them. Here the CDR3 DNA reads TGTGCCAGCAGCAACTTTCAGGGGAATGAGCAGTTCTTC. Protein sequence: CASSNFQGNEQFF.

The chain combines TRBV6-1 with TRBJ2-5; D is perhaps TRBD1 (6 bases). The V gene lost 0 bases and the J gene lost 2 bases, with 19 bases spanning the gap. From germline, CDR1 is MNHNS and CDR2 SASEGT. This CDR3 comprises 18 residues. The CDR3 coding sequence is TGTGCCAGCAGTGAAGCGCTTCTACCCGGGACACTACAAGAGACCCAGTACTTC. Its translation: CASSEALLPGTLQETQYF.

The V gene is TRBV2, the J gene TRBJ2-1, with D unclear. Trimming cost V 6 bases and J 7 bases, with 10 bases left between them. The CDR3 has 12 residues. Per germline, CDR1 SNHLY and CDR2 FYNNEI. For the CDR3, the DNA is TGTGCCAGCAGGGACGGTTCTAATGAGCAGTTCTTC. This gives the protein CASRDGSNEQFF.

The genes are TRBV29-1 and TRBJ2-1; 12 bases align to TRBD2. This CDR3 region has 14 residues. Germline V gene data show CDR1 as SQVTM and CDR2 as ANQGSEA. The trim removed 5 bases at V and 4 bases at J, leaving 3 bases unmatched. The CDR3 loop reads CSVNGLAGYNEQFF. CDR3 DNA: TGCAGCGTTAATGGACTAGCGGGGTACAATGAGCAGTTCTTC.

The genes are TRBV6-1 and TRBJ2-1; D unclear. The CDR3 contains 15 residues. Germline V CDR1 and CDR2: MNHNS, SASEGT. Trimming cost V 1 base and J 2 bases, with 9 bases left between them. For the CDR3, the DNA is TGTGCCAGCAGTGAAGACCCTGGCCCCTACAATGAGCAGTTCTTC. Translated: CASSEDPGPYNEQFF.

The chain couples TRBV11-2 to TRBJ1-2; D might be TRBD1 (5 bases). This CDR3 spans 14 amino acids. Germline V gene sequence: CDR1 SGHAT, CDR2 FQNNGV. V gave up 3 bases and J gave up 2 bases, with 10 bases separating them. In nucleotides, the CDR3 is TGTGCCAGCAGCTTGGGACTGACAAACTATGGCTACACCTTC. Protein: CASSLGLTNYGYTF.